The 17 T cell receptor beta chains below come from one sample, sequenced in a study of cytomegalovirus exposure and HLA in healthy donors. PCR amplification relied on 60 Vbeta primers (plus 13 Jbeta primers). The repertoire was sequenced with immunoSEQ multiplex PCR; TCRdb's copy has only in-frame clones and lacks some. In the table there are more than 150,000 clones, about four fifths of which are singletons. The source material was PBMCs. Source of these receptors: a man aged 40-50 years in good health and CMV-seronegative.

For the CDR3, the DNA is TGTGCCAGTAGTCCCTCTCGAGCGATAGCGGGGGGGCCTACAGATACGCAGTATTTT. This encodes CASSPSRAIAGGPTDTQYF. The rearrangement links TRBV19 to TRBJ2-3; 11 bases align to TRBD2. CDR3 length: 19 residues. J was trimmed by 3 bases and V by 5 bases; bases with no gene match: 16. Germline CDR1 LNHDA, CDR2 SQIVND (reference sequence).

The genes are TRBV7-9 and TRBJ1-4; a possible D gene is TRBD1 (5 bases). CDR1 and CDR2 from the germline V gene are SEHNR and FQNEAQ (reference sequence). V shed 5 bases and J shed 4 bases, with 8 bases lying between them. The CDR3 is 13 amino acids. The CDR3 reads CASSDSYNEKLFF. The CDR3 DNA reads TGTGCCAGCAGCGACAGCTATAATGAAAAACTGTTTTTT.

The V gene is TRBV28, the J gene TRBJ2-5; 9 bases align to TRBD2. The germline V gene has CDR1 MDHEN and CDR2 SYDVKM. CDR3 size: 13 residues. J was trimmed by 2 bases and V by 8 bases; bases with no gene match: 3. CDR3 sequence: CASELAGQETQYF. The CDR3 DNA sequence: TGTGCCAGCGAACTAGCGGGTCAAGAGACCCAGTACTTC.

The CDR3, as DNA: TGTGCCAGCAGCCGGACTAGCGATTACAATGAGCAGTTCTTC. It specifies CASSRTSDYNEQFF. This chain connects TRBV6-5 to TRBJ2-1; 9 nucleotides line up with TRBD2. CDR3 length equals 14 residues. V shed 6 bases, J shed 4 bases, and the junction held 4 bases outside the gene matches. In germline, CDR1 is MNHEY, CDR2 SVGAGI.

The chain joins TRBV6-5 to TRBJ1-2, with D maybe TRBD1 (6 bases). The CDR3 loop spans 16 amino acids. Germline CDR1 MNHEY, CDR2 SVGAGI. V was trimmed by 4 bases and J by 4 bases, leaving 19 bases between them. The CDR3: CASSSYVRRGSYGYTF. The CDR3 DNA reads TGTGCCAGCAGTTCCTACGTACGCAGGGGATCCTATGGCTACACCTTC.

The chain has TRBV5-1 and TRBJ2-7; 14 nucleotides line up with TRBD2. There are 14 residues in the CDR3. V was clipped by 9 bases and J by 4 bases; unmatched bases: 6. Germline V CDR1 and CDR2: SGHRS, YFSETQ. The CDR3 DNA sequence: TGCGCCACCAGGACTAGCGGGGGGACGTACGAGCAGTACTTC. Translated: CATRTSGGTYEQYF.

J is TRBJ1-3 and V is TRBV14, with D possibly TRBD1 on 5 matching bases. V was pared by 1 base and J by 2 bases, with 6 bases between. This CDR3 comprises 14 residues. Germline CDR1 is SGHDN and CDR2 is FVKESK. In nucleotides, the CDR3 is TGTGCCAGCAGCCAAGTCAGGGCTGGAAACACCATATATTTT. The encoded protein is CASSQVRAGNTIYF.

The genes are TRBV11-2 and TRBJ2-3, with TRBD2 as a possible D gene (7 bases). The CDR3 extends over 13 amino acids. The germline gives CDR1 SGHAT, CDR2 FQNNGV. V was cut by 4 bases and J by 14 bases, with 19 bases left in between. CDR3 DNA: TGTGCCAGCAGCTCGTGGGGGGGCGAGGTTAGGTATTTT. Encoded protein: CASSSWGGEVRYF.

This rearrangement joins TRBV28 to TRBJ2-3; 14 bases are a match to TRBD2. The ends lost 5 bases at V and 4 bases at J; junction bases unmatched: 5. The V gene's germline CDR1 is MDHEN and CDR2 SYDVKM. CDR3 length: 16 residues. CDR3 amino acids: CASSPRTSGGSDTQYF. CDR3 in DNA: TGTGCCAGCAGTCCGAGGACTAGCGGGGGGTCAGATACGCAGTATTTT.

The chain recombines TRBV7-8 with TRBJ1-2, with 9 bases lining up with TRBD1. Germline-derived CDR1 and CDR2 are SGHVS and FQNEAQ. With 0 bases clipped from V and 6 bases from J, the junction kept 5 bases outside the gene matches. This CDR3 contains 15 residues. For the CDR3, the DNA is TGTGCCAGCAGCTTAGCGGACAGGGGCGCGGATGGCTACACCTTC. Translating it yields CASSLADRGADGYTF.

The rearrangement uses TRBV11-3 and TRBJ1-2, with D possibly matching TRBD1 (5 bases). Germline V gene data show CDR1 as SGHNT and CDR2 as YENEEA. V was clipped by 0 bases and J by 3 bases, with 8 bases between them. The CDR3 contains 14 residues. CDR3 protein: CASSLDLTDYGYTF. The DNA for the CDR3 is TGTGCCAGCAGCTTAGATCTGACAGACTATGGCTACACCTTC. Full variable domain (missing parts from reference TRBV11-3 and TRBJ1-2): EAGVVQSPRYKIIEKKQPVAFWCNPISGHNTLYWYLQNLGQGPELLIRYENEEAVDDSQLPKDRFSAERLKGVDSTLKIQPAELGDSAVYLCASSLDLTDYGYTFGSGTRLTVV.

This chain connects TRBV7-4 to TRBJ1-4; D is unclear. Trimming removed 10 bases at V and 5 bases at J, with 23 bases between. The germline CDR1 and CDR2 sequences are SGHVT and SQSDAQ. The CDR3 is made up of 16 amino acids. CDR3 sequence: CATPVGGVAINEKLFF. The CDR3 DNA sequence: TGTGCCACCCCGGTGGGCGGGGTCGCGATAAATGAAAAACTGTTTTTT.

This chain links TRBV7-8 with TRBJ1-4; 9 nucleotides align to TRBD1. J was trimmed by 7 bases and V by 5 bases; bases with no gene match: 8. The CDR3 length is 15 residues. CDR1 is SGHVS, CDR2 FQNEAQ, per germline. The CDR3 coding sequence is TGTGCCAGCAGCCGTAACAGGGGGCAGACTGAAAAACTGTTTTTT. Protein product: CASSRNRGQTEKLFF. The variable domain in full, with the rest retrieved from reference TRBV7-8 and TRBJ1-4, is GAGVSQSPRYKVAKRGQDVALRCDPISGHVSLFWYQQALGQGPEFLTYFQNEAQLDKSGLPSDRFFAERPEGSVSTLKIQRTQQEDSAVYLCASSRNRGQTEKLFFGSGTQLSVL.

The chain uses TRBV5-6 and TRBJ1-1; D unclear. V lost 1 base and J lost 2, with 6 bases in between. CDR3 length: 13 residues. Per germline, CDR1 SGHDT and CDR2 YYEEEE. CDR3 in DNA: TGTGCCAGCAGCTTGTTCCAAAACACTGAAGCTTTCTTT. Protein product: CASSLFQNTEAFF.

This clone was seen a few times. This rearrangement joins TRBV19 to TRBJ1-2; 11 bases line up with TRBD1. V lost 6 bases and J lost 13; bases outside the gene matches: 10. The CDR3 is made up of 13 amino acids. The germline CDR1 and CDR2 sequences are LNHDA and SQIVND (reference sequence). The CDR3 region is CASRTYRDRGSTF. The CDR3, as DNA: TGTGCCAGTAGAACTTACCGGGACAGGGGGAGCACCTTC.

Here the CDR3 reads CASSSSPGQSYGEAFF. In DNA, the CDR3 is TGTGCCAGCAGTTCTTCACCGGGACAGAGTTATGGCGAAGCTTTCTTT. This chain links TRBV28 with TRBJ1-1; TRBD1 matches 7 bases. Germline trimming cut 4 bases from V and 8 bases from J; bases unmatched to any gene: 16. The CDR3 extends over 16 amino acids. Germline lookup yields CDR1 MDHEN and CDR2 SYDVKM. Looking up the rest from reference TRBV28 and TRBJ1-1 gives the full variable domain: DVKVTQSSRYLVKRTGEKVFLECVQDMDHENMFWYRQDPGLGLRLIYFSYDVKMKEKGDIPEGYSVSREKKERFSLILESASTNQTSMYLCASSSSPGQSYGEAFFGQGTRLTVV.

The V and J genes are TRBV6-5 and TRBJ1-4; D uncertain. Germline V gives CDR1 MNHEY, CDR2 SVGAGI. V gave up 0 bases and J gave up 6 bases, with 5 bases separating them. The CDR3 covers 13 residues. The CDR3 DNA reads TGTGCCAGCAGTTACTCAACGGATGAAAAACTGTTTTTT. Its protein product is CASSYSTDEKLFF.